The sequence of this T cell receptor beta chain was determined in a study of shared clonotypes between healthy human individuals. Per germline, CDR1 MNHNY and CDR2 SVGAGI (reference sequence). V shed 7 bases and J 7 bases; nucleotides not matched to a gene: 16. This CDR3 is built from 15 residues. CD8 cells classed as naive were CD45RO-negative and positively selected for CCR7, excluding terminally differentiated effector memory CD45RA+ cells. The repertoire was sequenced with immunoSEQ multiplex PCR; TCRdb's copy has only in-frame clones and lacks some. The sample has 2 million to 2.5 million clones, over 85% seen once.

The TCR was taken from a man younger than 35 in good health. Sequenced input: naive CD8+ T cells sorted from blood. The chain recombines TRBV6-6 with TRBJ2-7; the match to TRBD2 covers 7 bases. The CDR3 loop is CASTLAGEGMGEQYF. The CDR3 DNA sequence: TGTGCCAGCACCTTGGCGGGGGAGGGCATGGGAGAGCAGTACTTC.